This TCR beta chain is from a study of T cell repertoires in cytomegalovirus infection. Study as a whole: It was the public TCR beta signatures that indicated both CMV infection and matching HLA type.

This clonotype appeared once. MiXCR was run by TCRdb on the reads, yielding one entry per CDR3 protein. The data hold about 490,000 distinct CDR3 sequences, with approximately 15% observed a single time. CDR3 size: 11 residues. Germline CDR1 is ENHRY and CDR2 is SYGVKD. V lost 8 bases and J lost 8; bases outside the gene matches: 2. This TCR was sampled from a human donor in good health (CMV status not recorded). Some clones in this sample may be carry-over from other donors' samples. The sample consisted of CD8+ T cells from PBMCs. The chain links TRBV10-3 to TRBJ1-2, with 10 bases that match TRBD1. The CDR3: CAIRDRGGYTF. The CDR3 DNA sequence: TGTGCCATCCGGGACAGGGGAGGCTACACCTTC.